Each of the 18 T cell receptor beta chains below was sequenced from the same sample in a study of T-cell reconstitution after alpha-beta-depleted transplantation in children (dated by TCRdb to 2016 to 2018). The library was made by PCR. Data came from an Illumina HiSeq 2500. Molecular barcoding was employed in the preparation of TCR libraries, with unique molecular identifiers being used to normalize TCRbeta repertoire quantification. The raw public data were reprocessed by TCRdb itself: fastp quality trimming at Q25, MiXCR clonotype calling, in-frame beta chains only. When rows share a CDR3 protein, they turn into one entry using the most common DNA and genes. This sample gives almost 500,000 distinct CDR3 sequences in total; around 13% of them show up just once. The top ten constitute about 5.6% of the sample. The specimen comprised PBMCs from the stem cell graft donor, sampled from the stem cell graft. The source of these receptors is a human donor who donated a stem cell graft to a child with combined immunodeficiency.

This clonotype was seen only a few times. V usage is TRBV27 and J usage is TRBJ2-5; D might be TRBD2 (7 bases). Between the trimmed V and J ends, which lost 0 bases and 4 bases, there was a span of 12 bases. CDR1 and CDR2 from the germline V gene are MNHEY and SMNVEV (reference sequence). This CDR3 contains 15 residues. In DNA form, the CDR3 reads TGTGCCAGCAGTTTATCGTGGGGGGGGCGAGAGACCCAGTACTTC. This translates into CASSLSWGGRETQYF.

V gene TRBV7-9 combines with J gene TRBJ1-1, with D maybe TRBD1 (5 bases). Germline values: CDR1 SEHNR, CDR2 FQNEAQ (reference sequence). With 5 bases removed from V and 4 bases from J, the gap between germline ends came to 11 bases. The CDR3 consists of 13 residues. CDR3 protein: CASSPMGGTEAFF. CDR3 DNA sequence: TGTGCCAGCAGCCCAATGGGGGGCACTGAAGCTTTCTTT.

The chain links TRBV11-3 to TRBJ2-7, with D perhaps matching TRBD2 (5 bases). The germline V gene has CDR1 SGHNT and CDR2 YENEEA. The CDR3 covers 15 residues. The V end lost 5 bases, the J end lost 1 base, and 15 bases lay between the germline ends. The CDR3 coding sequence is TGTGCCAGCAGCCACCCCAATTGGAGGTCCTACGAGCAGTACTTC. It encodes CASSHPNWRSYEQYF.

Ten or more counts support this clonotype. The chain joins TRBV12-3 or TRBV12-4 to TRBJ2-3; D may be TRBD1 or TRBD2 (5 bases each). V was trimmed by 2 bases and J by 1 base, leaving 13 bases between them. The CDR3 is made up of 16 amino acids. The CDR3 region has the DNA TGTGCCAGCAGTTTACTTGGGACCCCCGGCACAGATACGCAGTATTTT. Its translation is CASSLLGTPGTDTQYF.

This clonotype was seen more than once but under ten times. DNA for the CDR3: TGTGCCAGCAGTCCCGGGGACGGGGCCAACGTCCTGACTTTC. The encoded protein is CASSPGDGANVLTF. V usage is TRBV2 and J usage is TRBJ2-6; the D gene could be TRBD1 or TRBD2 (5 bases each). V was cut by 5 bases and J by 4 bases, with 9 bases left in between. Germline CDR1 SNHLY, CDR2 FYNNEI. The CDR3 has 14 amino acids.

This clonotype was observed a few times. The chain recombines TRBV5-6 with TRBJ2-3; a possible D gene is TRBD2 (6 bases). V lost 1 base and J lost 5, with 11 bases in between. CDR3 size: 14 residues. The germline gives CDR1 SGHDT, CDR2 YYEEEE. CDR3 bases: TGTGCCAGCAGCTTGTCGTGGGGGGAAGATACGCAGTATTTT. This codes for CASSLSWGEDTQYF.

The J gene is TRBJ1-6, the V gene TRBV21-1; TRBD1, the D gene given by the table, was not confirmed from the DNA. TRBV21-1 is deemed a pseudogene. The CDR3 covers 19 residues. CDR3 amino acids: CASSIPRGDSRLPNSPLHF. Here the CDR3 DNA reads TGTGCCAGCAGCATCCCGCGCGGGGACAGCCGACTCCCTAATTCACCCCTCCACTTT.

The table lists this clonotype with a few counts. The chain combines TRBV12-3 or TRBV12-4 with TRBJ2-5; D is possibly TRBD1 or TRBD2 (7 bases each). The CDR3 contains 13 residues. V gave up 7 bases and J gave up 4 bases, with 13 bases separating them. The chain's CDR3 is CASNQGGVETQYF. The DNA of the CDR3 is TGTGCCAGCAACCAGGGGGGGGTAGAGACCCAGTACTTC.

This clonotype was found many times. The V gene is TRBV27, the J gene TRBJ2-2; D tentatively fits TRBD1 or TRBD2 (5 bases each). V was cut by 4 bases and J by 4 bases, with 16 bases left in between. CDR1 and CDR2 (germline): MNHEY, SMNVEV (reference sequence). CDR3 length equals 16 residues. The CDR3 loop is CASSSGTLWGTGELFF. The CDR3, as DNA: TGTGCCAGCAGTTCCGGGACCCTCTGGGGCACCGGGGAGCTGTTTTTT.

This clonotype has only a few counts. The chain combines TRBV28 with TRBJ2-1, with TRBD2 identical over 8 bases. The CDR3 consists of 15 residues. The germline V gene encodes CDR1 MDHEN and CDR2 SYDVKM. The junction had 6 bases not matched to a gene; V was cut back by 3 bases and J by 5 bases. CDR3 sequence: CASSFRTSGNNEQFF. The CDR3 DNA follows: TGTGCCAGCAGTTTTCGAACTAGCGGCAACAATGAGCAGTTCTTC.

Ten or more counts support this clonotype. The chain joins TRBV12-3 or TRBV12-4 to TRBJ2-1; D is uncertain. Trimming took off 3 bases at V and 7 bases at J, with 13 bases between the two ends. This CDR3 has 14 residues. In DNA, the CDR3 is TGTGCCAGCAGTTTCTATCAAGCCTCGAATGAGCAGTTCTTC. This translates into CASSFYQASNEQFF.

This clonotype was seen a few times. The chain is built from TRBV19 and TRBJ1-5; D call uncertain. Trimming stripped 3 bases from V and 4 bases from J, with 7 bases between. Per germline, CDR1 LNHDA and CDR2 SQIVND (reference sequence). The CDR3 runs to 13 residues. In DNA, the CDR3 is TGTGCCAGTAGTATCGGGAAAAATCAGCCCCAGCATTTT. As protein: CASSIGKNQPQHF. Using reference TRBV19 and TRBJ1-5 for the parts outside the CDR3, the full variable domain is DGGITQSPKYLFRKEGQNVTLSCEQNLNHDAMYWYRQDPGQGLRLIYYSQIVNDFQKGDIAEGYSVSREKKESFPLTVTSAQKNPTAFYLCASSIGKNQPQHFGDGTRLSIL.

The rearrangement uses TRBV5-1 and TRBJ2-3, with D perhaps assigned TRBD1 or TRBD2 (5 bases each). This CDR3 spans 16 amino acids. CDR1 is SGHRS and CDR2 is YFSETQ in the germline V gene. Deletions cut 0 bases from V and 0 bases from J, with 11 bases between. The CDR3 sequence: CASSLAGAFSTDTQYF. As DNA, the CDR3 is TGCGCCAGCAGCTTGGCCGGGGCATTTAGCACAGATACGCAGTATTTT.

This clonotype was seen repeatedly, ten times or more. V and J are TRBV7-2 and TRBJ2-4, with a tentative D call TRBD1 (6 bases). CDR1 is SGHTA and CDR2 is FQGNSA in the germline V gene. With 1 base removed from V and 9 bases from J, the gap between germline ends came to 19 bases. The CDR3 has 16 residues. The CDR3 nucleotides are TGTGCCAGCAGCTTAGTACCGACAGGACCCTTGTCCATTCAGTACTTC. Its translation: CASSLVPTGPLSIQYF.

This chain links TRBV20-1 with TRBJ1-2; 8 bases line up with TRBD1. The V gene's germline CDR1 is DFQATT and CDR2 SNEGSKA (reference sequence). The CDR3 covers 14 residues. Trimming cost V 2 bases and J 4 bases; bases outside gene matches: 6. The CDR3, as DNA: TGCAGTGCTAGAAAGGACAGGGTTACCTATGGCTACACCTTC. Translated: CSARKDRVTYGYTF.

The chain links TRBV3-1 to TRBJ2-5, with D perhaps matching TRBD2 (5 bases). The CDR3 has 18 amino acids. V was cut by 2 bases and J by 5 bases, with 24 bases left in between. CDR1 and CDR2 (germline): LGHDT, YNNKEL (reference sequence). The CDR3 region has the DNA TGTGCCAGCAGCCAATGGAGGCCGTGGCCGACCCCCAGGGAGACCCAGTACTTC. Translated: CASSQWRPWPTPRETQYF.

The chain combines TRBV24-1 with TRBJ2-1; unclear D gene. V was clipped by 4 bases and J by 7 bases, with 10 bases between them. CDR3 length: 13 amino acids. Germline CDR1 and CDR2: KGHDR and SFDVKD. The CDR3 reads CATSDSDVNEQFF. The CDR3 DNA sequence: TGTGCCACCAGTGACTCGGACGTAAATGAGCAGTTCTTC.

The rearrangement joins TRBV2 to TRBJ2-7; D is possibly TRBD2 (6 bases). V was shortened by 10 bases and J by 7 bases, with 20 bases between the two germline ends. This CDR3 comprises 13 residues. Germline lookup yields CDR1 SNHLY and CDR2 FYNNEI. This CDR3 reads CATNRDSRGEQYF. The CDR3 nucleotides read TGTGCCACCAACCGGGACTCCCGTGGGGAGCAGTACTTC.